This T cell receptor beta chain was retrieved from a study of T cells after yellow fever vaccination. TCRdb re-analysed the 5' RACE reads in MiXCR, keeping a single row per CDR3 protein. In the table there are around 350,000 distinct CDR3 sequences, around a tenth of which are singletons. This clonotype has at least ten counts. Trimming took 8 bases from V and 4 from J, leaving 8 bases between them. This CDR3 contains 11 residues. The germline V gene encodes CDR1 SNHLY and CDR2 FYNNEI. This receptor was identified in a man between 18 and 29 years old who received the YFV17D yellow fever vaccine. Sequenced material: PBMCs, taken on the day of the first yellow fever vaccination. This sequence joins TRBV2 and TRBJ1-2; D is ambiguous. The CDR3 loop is CASRRTYGYTF. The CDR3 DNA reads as TGTGCCAGCCGCAGGACCTATGGCTACACCTTC.